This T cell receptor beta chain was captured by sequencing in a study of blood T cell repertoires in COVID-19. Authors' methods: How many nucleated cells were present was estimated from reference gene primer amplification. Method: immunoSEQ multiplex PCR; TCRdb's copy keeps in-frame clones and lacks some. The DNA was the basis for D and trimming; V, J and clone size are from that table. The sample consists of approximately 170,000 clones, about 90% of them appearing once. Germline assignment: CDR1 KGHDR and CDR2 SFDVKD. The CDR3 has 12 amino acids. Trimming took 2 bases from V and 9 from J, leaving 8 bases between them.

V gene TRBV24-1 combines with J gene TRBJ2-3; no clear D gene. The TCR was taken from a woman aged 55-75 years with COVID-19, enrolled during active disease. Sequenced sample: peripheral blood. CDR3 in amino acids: CATSDSPQTQYF. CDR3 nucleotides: TGTGCCACCAGTGATTCGCCACAGACGCAGTATTTT.